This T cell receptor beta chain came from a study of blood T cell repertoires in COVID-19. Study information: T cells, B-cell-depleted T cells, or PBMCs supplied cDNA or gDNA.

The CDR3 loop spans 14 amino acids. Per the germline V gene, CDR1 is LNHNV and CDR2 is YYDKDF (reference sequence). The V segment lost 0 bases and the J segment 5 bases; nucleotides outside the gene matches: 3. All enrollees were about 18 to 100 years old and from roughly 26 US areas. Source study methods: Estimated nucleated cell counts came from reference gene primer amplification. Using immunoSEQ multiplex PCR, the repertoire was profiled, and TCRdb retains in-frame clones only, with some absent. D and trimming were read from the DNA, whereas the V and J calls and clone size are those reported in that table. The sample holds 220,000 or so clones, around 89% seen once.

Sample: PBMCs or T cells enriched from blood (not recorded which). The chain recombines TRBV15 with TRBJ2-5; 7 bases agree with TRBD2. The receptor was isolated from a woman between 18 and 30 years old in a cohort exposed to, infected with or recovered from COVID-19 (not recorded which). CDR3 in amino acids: CATSRDLGGETQYF. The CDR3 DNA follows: TGTGCCACCAGCAGAGATCTGGGGGGGGAGACCCAGTACTTC.